One T cell receptor (beta chain) is described in this entry. This clone was recorded once. The antigen it binds to is not known. Per-base quality was not reported, and no clone a single base away is much larger than it. CDR1 is given as LGHDT and CDR2 as YNNKEL, both from the germline V gene (reference sequence). The CDR3 goes from the cysteine to the phenylalanine over 13 residues. Only the CDR3 DNA is retained, 39 bases long and in frame from the first base. V is shortened by 5 bases, J by 3 bases, and the region joining them spans 10 bases. The immunoSEQ Assay, a bias-controlled multiplex PCR, was used to amplify TCRbeta CDR3 regions from genomic DNA. The paper's processing steps were these. Within the assay, amplification of reference gene primers was used to estimate how many nucleated cells each sample contained. Sequence reads were collapsed and filtered to measure the absolute abundance of every unique TCRbeta CDR3 rearrangement. For each sample, productive Simpson clonality was calculated by taking the square root of Simpson's diversity index across productive rearrangements. Sourced from immuneACCESS, this table was stored by TCRdb with only in-frame sequences that have V and J called. A share of the clones is absent; for the studies checked, an unresolved V gene accounts for under half, and the remainder has no known explanation. V and J calls and clone size are copied from that table; D and trimming were computed from the DNA. The sample yields roughly 120,000 clones; just over 90% were counted once. The leading ten clones occupy less than 2% of the sample.

This specimen comes from a study of blood T cell repertoires in COVID-19 (dated by TCRdb to about 2020). With regard to the full study: Collaborator samples came from the United States, Italy and Spain and covered acute and convalescent phases of COVID-19. The prospective study material was composed of cDNA or gDNA derived from T cells, B-cell-depleted T cells, or PBMCs. Deeply sampled blood TCRbeta repertoires from subjects exposed to, actively infected with, or recovered from COVID-19 were included in the dataset. A freely available public database, intended as a resource for researchers studying the immune response to SARS-CoV-2, is where the repertoires were released. The samples were drawn from two sources: the first 160 participants of the ongoing ImmuneRACE study, and 1,000 to 1,500 subjects contributed by 6 global collaborators. The sample metadata nearly always contained a de-identified subject ID, COVID-19 status, age in years and sex. Where HLA class I and class II types were available, the types were taken from metadata supplied by the sample provider, not from assay-based typing.

Collaborating institutions collected whole blood in K2EDTA tubes following their own protocols. For TCRbeta analysis, collaborator samples were shipped as frozen whole blood, as isolated PBMCs, or as DNA extracted from either sample type. The paper's findings and limits, for the study overall: How much clinical and demographic metadata was included differed by source and by participant, and the metadata was provided uncurated.

This receptor chain uses TRBV3-1 (or the pseudogene TRBV3-2) and TRBJ2-5, with a tentative D gene TRBD2 over 6 matching bases. This receptor was identified in a human donor with active COVID-19. The donor label of this sample is uncertain. The sequenced sample consisted of peripheral blood. In nucleotides, the sequence is TGTGCCAGCAGCGGGAGGAAAGAAGAGACCCAGTACTTC. This encodes CASSGRKEETQYF.